These 24 T cell receptor beta chains were all obtained from the same sample, sequenced in a study of CD8+CD57+ T cells in acquired aplastic anemia. Patients chosen for sequencing had shown CD8+CD57+ cell expansion by flow cytometry. Profiling of TCR beta VDJ combinations and CDR3 sequences used genomic DNA as template. In TCRdb, the reads were re-called with MiXCR into one record per CDR3 protein. The data contain some 120,000 distinct CDR3 sequences, over 30% of them singletons. Material: sorted CD4+, CD8+, or CD8+CD57+ T cells (not recorded which) from PBMCs. These receptors originate from a human donor with aplastic anemia.

The J gene is TRBJ2-3, the V gene TRBV6-1; 13 bases are a match to TRBD2. Germline CDR1 MNHNS, CDR2 SASEGT. The CDR3 consists of 16 residues. Trimming removed 7 bases from V and 3 bases from J; junction bases left unmatched: 7. This CDR3 is CASTLPTSGGTDTQYF. The DNA for the CDR3 is TGTGCCAGCACCCTCCCGACTAGCGGGGGGACAGATACGCAGTATTTT.

This clonotype was recorded many times. The rearrangement links TRBV10-3 to TRBJ1-5; D is possibly TRBD1 (6 bases). With 11 bases removed from V and 3 bases from J, the gap between germline ends came to 17 bases. The CDR3 is made up of 14 amino acids. Germline V CDR1 and CDR2: ENHRY, SYGVKD. The CDR3 loop reads CAAQGGGINQPQHF. The DNA for the CDR3 is TGTGCCGCCCAAGGGGGGGGCATCAATCAGCCCCAGCATTTT.

The rearrangement uses TRBV5-1 and TRBJ2-1; 7 bases are shared with TRBD2. With 4 bases clipped from V and 5 bases from J, the junction kept 9 bases outside the gene matches. CDR1 and CDR2 from the germline V gene are SGHRS and YFSETQ. The CDR3 is 15 amino acids. The CDR3 spells CASSGGDQINNEQFF. The CDR3 DNA sequence: TGCGCCAGCAGCGGGGGGGACCAGATCAACAATGAGCAGTTCTTC.

This clonotype was recorded at least ten times. V is TRBV7-9 and J is TRBJ1-4; 7 positions agree with TRBD1. V shed 8 bases and J 4 bases; nucleotides not matched to a gene: 13. The CDR3 runs 16 residues. Per germline, CDR1 SEHNR and CDR2 FQNEAQ (reference sequence). The CDR3 loop reads CASSQTRTGSNEKLFF. DNA of the CDR3: TGTGCCAGCTCCCAGACCCGGACAGGAAGTAATGAAAAACTGTTTTTT.

The rearrangement uses TRBV25-1 and TRBJ2-1; 9 positions agree with TRBD2. The CDR3 covers 17 residues. The germline CDR1 and CDR2 sequences are MGHDK and SYGVNS. The J segment lost 0 bases and the V segment lost 5 bases, leaving 8 bases of the junction unmatched. CDR3 in DNA: TGTGCCAGCAGTTTGGTTAGCGGGGGCTTCTCCTACAATGAGCAGTTCTTC. The encoded protein is CASSLVSGGFSYNEQFF. Filled out from reference TRBV25-1 and TRBJ2-1, the complete variable domain reads EADIYQTPRYLVIGTGKKITLECSQTMGHDKMYWYQQDPGMELHLIHYSYGVNSTEKGDLSSESTVSRIRTEHFPLTLESARPSHTSQYLCASSLVSGGFSYNEQFFGPGTRLTVL.

This clonotype occurred many times. This sequence joins TRBV11-2 and TRBJ2-3, with 10 bases identical to TRBD2. Germline V CDR1 and CDR2: SGHAT, FQNNGV. This CDR3 contains 15 residues. The V and J ends lost 6 bases and 6 bases, in that order; junction bases with no gene match: 9. This chain's CDR3 is CASSFLAGAIDTQYF. Written as DNA, the CDR3 is TGTGCCAGCAGTTTTCTAGCGGGGGCAATCGATACGCAGTATTTT.

This rearrangement joins TRBV10-1 to TRBJ2-7; 8 positions agree with TRBD1. CDR1 and CDR2 (germline): WNHNN, SYGVQD (reference sequence). Trimming took 5 bases from V and 6 from J; bases not matched to a gene: 12. This CDR3 is 15 amino acids long. CDR3 in DNA: TGCGCCAGCAGTCCATCACGGACAGGGCGGCGCGAGCAGTACTTC. It is translated as CASSPSRTGRREQYF.

This clonotype was seen a few times. This sequence joins TRBV4-2 and TRBJ2-2; 8 bases are a match to TRBD2. The CDR3 is made up of 16 amino acids. The V gene's germline CDR1 is LGHNA and CDR2 YNFKEQ. With 4 bases clipped from V and 1 base from J, the junction kept 5 bases outside the gene matches. The CDR3 bases are TGTGCCAGCAGCCCACCGGCGGGGGGGAACACCGGGGAGCTGTTTTTT. This encodes CASSPPAGGNTGELFF.

The chain couples TRBV11-2 to TRBJ2-1, with TRBD1 identical over 12 bases. This CDR3 spans 16 amino acids. CDR1 is SGHAT and CDR2 is FQNNGV in the germline V gene. Trimming took 8 bases from V and 8 from J; bases not matched to a gene: 13. CDR3: CASSPLLGTGGHEQFF. CDR3 sequence (DNA): TGTGCCAGCTCACCCCTACTAGGGACAGGGGGCCATGAGCAGTTCTTC.

The V call is TRBV2, the J call TRBJ1-6, with a tentative D call TRBD1 (6 bases). The CDR3 is made up of 14 amino acids. Germline V gene sequence: CDR1 SNHLY, CDR2 FYNNEI. Trimming removed 5 bases at V and 8 bases at J, with 13 bases between. CDR3 loop: CASSLGQKDSPLHF. In nucleotides, the CDR3 is TGTGCCAGCAGTTTGGGACAAAAGGATTCACCCCTCCACTTT.

J is TRBJ2-7 and V is TRBV2; D not resolved. Per germline, CDR1 SNHLY and CDR2 FYNNEI. V was pared by 1 base and J by 4 bases, with 5 bases between. The CDR3 spans 12 residues. The CDR3 reads CASSEGRYEQYF. The CDR3 nucleotides are TGTGCCAGCAGTGAAGGGCGATACGAGCAGTACTTC.

This rearrangement joins TRBV2 to TRBJ2-5; 7 bases fit TRBD2. The CDR3 is made up of 13 amino acids. CDR1 is SNHLY, CDR2 FYNNEI, per germline. The ends lost 7 bases at V and 5 bases at J; junction bases unmatched: 7. CDR3 coding DNA: TGTGCCAGCAATGGGGACTACAATGAGACCCAGTACTTC. The encoded protein is CASNGDYNETQYF.

This clonotype was seen repeatedly, ten times or more. This chain links TRBV20-1 with TRBJ1-2, with 8 bases lining up with TRBD1. With 3 bases clipped from V and 3 bases from J, the junction kept 3 bases outside the gene matches. Germline CDR1 and CDR2: DFQATT and SNEGSKA (reference sequence). The CDR3 length is 13 residues. CDR3 bases: TGCAGTGCTAGTGGGACAGGAGACTATGGCTACACCTTC. Residues: CSASGTGDYGYTF.

This chain uses TRBV7-9 with TRBJ2-7; TRBD1 agrees at 7 bases. Per the germline V gene, CDR1 is SEHNR and CDR2 is FQNEAQ (reference sequence). The CDR3 is 13 residues long. The junction had 2 bases not matched to a gene; V was cut back by 0 bases and J by 6 bases. CDR3 nucleotides: TGTGCCAGCAGCTTAGCCACAGGGGTCGAGCAGTACTTC. It codes for CASSLATGVEQYF.

The genes are TRBV15 and TRBJ1-2; tentative D call: TRBD1 (6 bases). Germline-derived CDR1 and CDR2 are LNHNV and YYDKDF (reference sequence). This CDR3 has 13 amino acids. The V gene lost 3 bases and the J gene lost 8 bases, with 13 bases spanning the gap. In DNA form, the CDR3 reads TGTGCCACCAGCAGGGCGAGGGGGAGCGGCTACACCTTC. This codes for CATSRARGSGYTF.

There are many counts of this clonotype. The chain employs TRBV6-1 and TRBJ2-2; TRBD2 is a possible D gene (5 bases). Per the germline V gene, CDR1 is MNHNS and CDR2 is SASEGT. V lost 5 bases, J lost 7 bases, and 14 bases lay in between. The CDR3 consists of 14 residues. The CDR3 spells CASSPGMRVGELFF. The CDR3 nucleotides are TGTGCCAGCAGTCCGGGCATGCGGGTCGGGGAGCTGTTTTTT.

This clonotype showed up just once. The chain employs TRBV19 and TRBJ1-1; D perhaps matches TRBD1 (6 bases). The V end lost 7 bases, the J end lost 4 bases, and 10 bases lay between the germline ends. The CDR3 has 12 amino acids. Germline V gene data show CDR1 as LNHDA and CDR2 as SQIVND (reference sequence). Here the CDR3 DNA reads TGTGCCAGTACTACAGGGACCACTGAAGCTTTCTTT. It encodes CASTTGTTEAFF.

The J gene is TRBJ2-1, the V gene TRBV24-1, with TRBD1 matching 9 bases. V was clipped by 2 bases and J by 2 bases; unmatched bases: 3. Germline V lookup: CDR1 KGHDR, CDR2 SFDVKD. The length of the CDR3 is 16 residues. The CDR3 protein is CATSDSRDRAYNEQFF. The CDR3 bases are TGTGCCACCAGTGATTCCCGGGACAGGGCCTACAATGAGCAGTTCTTC.

The chain employs TRBV19 and TRBJ1-1; 7 bases line up with TRBD1. The J segment lost 6 bases and the V segment lost 7 bases, leaving 5 bases of the junction unmatched. Germline lookup yields CDR1 LNHDA and CDR2 SQIVND (reference sequence). The CDR3 loop spans 12 amino acids. CDR3 region: CASNRQGAEAFF. Written as DNA, the CDR3 is TGTGCCAGTAATCGACAGGGCGCTGAAGCTTTCTTT.

This clonotype was observed a single time. The chain couples TRBV10-2 to TRBJ1-6; D remains unclear. Trimming removed 0 bases at V and 10 bases at J, with 1 base between. This CDR3 is 11 amino acids long. CDR1 WSHSY and CDR2 SAAADI come from the germline V gene. The DNA of the CDR3 is TGCGCCAGCAGTGAGTCATCACCCCTCCACTTT. Amino acids: CASSESSPLHF.

About this clonotype: The conserved final phenylalanine or tryptophan is absent from the CDR3, which likely points to a read error. It is unclear where the CDR3 begins or ends on the DNA, so no DNA is shown, and the CDR3 is as TCRdb lists it. The chain combines TRBV7-9 with TRBJ2-3. From germline, CDR1 is SEHNR and CDR2 FQNEAQ (reference sequence). The CDR3 is 13 residues long, ends included. CDR3 sequence: CASSFRISDTQCL.

This clonotype was found a few times. The J gene is TRBJ1-3, the V gene TRBV4-1; D is unresolved. The V end lost 3 bases, the J end lost 0 bases, and 15 bases lay between the germline ends. Germline V gives CDR1 MGHRA, CDR2 YSYEKL. This CDR3 region has 17 residues. This CDR3 reads CASSHLFDPYSGNTIYF. In DNA, the CDR3 is TGCGCCAGCAGCCACCTATTTGACCCGTACTCTGGAAACACCATATATTTT.

This clonotype was recorded many times. One end of the junction varies from germline; a read error may be responsible. The chain couples TRBV2 to TRBJ2-1; D possibly corresponds to TRBD1 (5 bases). Germline V gene lookup returns CDR1 SNHLY and CDR2 FYNNEI. There are 15 residues in the CDR3. The chain's CDR3 is CASTEGATPNNEQFF. The CDR3 coding sequence is TGTGCCAGCACTGAAGGGGCCACCCCTAACAATGAGCAGTTCTTC.

This clonotype has at least ten counts. This chain links TRBV2 with TRBJ2-7; perhaps D is TRBD1 or TRBD2 (6 bases each). The ends were cut back, 3 bases at V and 2 bases at J, with 14 bases in the middle. The length of the CDR3 is 15 residues. Germline V gene data show CDR1 as SNHLY and CDR2 as FYNNEI. As DNA, the CDR3 is TGTGCCAGCAGTGAGGACAGTGGGACTGCCTACGAGCAGTACTTC. Protein: CASSEDSGTAYEQYF. Full variable domain (rest looked up from reference TRBV2 and TRBJ2-7): EPEVTQTPSHQVTQMGQEVILRCVPISNHLYFYWYRQILGQKVEFLVSFYNNEISEKSEIFDDQFSVERPDGSNFTLKIRSTKLEDSAMYFCASSEDSGTAYEQYFGPGTRLTVT.